This T cell receptor (beta chain) was sequenced during a study of HIV-infected patients and healthy controls. This clonotype is medium-sized (0.01 to 0.1%). Its antigen is unidentified. Points from the study as a whole: In healthy controls, MAIT alpha CDR3s were common; in HIV+ repertoires, severely depleted.

The germline V and J ends were trimmed by 4 bases and 3 bases, with 12 bases remaining between them. The CDR3 extends over 15 amino acids. Germline lookup yields CDR1 KGHDR and CDR2 SFDVKD. Alpha and beta constant-region primers primed reverse transcription of 400 to 650 ng RNA. Using multiplexing indices, alpha and beta chain libraries were generated apart by chain-specific third strand synthesis. Ligation attached cDNA to a 5' RACE adapter that carried a random hexamer and SP2 site. TCRdb independently ran MiXCR on the 5' RACE reads; one entry per CDR3 protein. The sample contains over 8,000 distinct CDR3 sequences, 8% to 13% of which appear only once. Whole blood was used without fractionation, so all unsorted peripheral T cells were included. Donors lacked febrile or AIDS-related illness, tumors, and hepatitis B or C coinfection.

This receptor was taken from an adult with HIV infection. The chain uses TRBV24-1 and TRBJ2-1; D is perhaps TRBD1 or TRBD2 (5 bases each). The source material was blood, sampled before antiretroviral therapy. The CDR3 is CATSDWDGGYNEQFF. CDR3 sequence (DNA): TGTGCCACCAGTGACTGGGACGGAGGCTACAATGAGCAGTTCTTC.